The 32 T cell receptor beta chains below were found in one sample sequenced in a study of blood T cell repertoires in COVID-19. Sequenced by immunoSEQ multiplex PCR; TCRdb stores in-frame clones only, minus some. Of 300,000 to 350,000 clones in the sample, 87% were seen once. Sequencing used peripheral blood. All receptors derive from a woman between 45 and 60 years old with COVID-19, enrolled during active disease.

The chain joins TRBV10-2 to TRBJ2-7; 7 nucleotides agree with TRBD2. CDR1 and CDR2 from the germline V gene are WSHSY and SAAADI. After removal of 4 bases from V and 4 bases from J, the junction contained 7 bases not matched to a gene. The CDR3 has 14 amino acids. CDR3 loop: CASSGGGSKYEQYF. DNA for the CDR3: TGCGCCAGCAGTGGAGGCGGGAGTAAATACGAGCAGTACTTC.

V usage is TRBV19 and J usage is TRBJ1-4; 8 bases map to TRBD1. The CDR3 extends over 14 amino acids. The trim removed 4 bases at V and 8 bases at J, leaving 6 bases unmatched. The germline V gene has CDR1 LNHDA and CDR2 SQIVND (reference sequence). CDR3 loop: CASSRDRRDEKLFF. CDR3 DNA: TGTGCCAGTAGTAGGGACAGGCGCGACGAAAAACTGTTTTTT. The entire variable domain, with the rest obtained from reference TRBV19 and TRBJ1-4, is as follows: DGGITQSPKYLFRKEGQNVTLSCEQNLNHDAMYWYRQDPGQGLRLIYYSQIVNDFQKGDIAEGYSVSREKKESFPLTVTSAQKNPTAFYLCASSRDRRDEKLFFGSGTQLSVL.

The J gene is TRBJ1-1, the V gene TRBV7-2, with a weak D call TRBD1 (5 bases). Germline loops: CDR1 SGHTA, CDR2 FQGNSA. The CDR3 has 16 residues. Trimming removed 3 bases at V and 1 base at J, with 15 bases between. This CDR3 is CASSFRGRAANTEAFF. The CDR3 nucleotides are TGTGCCAGCAGCTTTCGAGGCAGGGCAGCGAACACTGAAGCTTTCTTT.

The gene calls are TRBV25-1 and TRBJ1-2; D is unresolved. Germline-derived CDR1 and CDR2 are MGHDK and SYGVNS. The V gene lost 5 bases and the J gene lost 7 bases, with 11 bases spanning the gap. The CDR3 is made up of 12 amino acids. DNA of the CDR3: TGTGCCAGCAGTAAGGGAGGGTCTGGCTACACCTTC. It encodes CASSKGGSGYTF.

The chain uses TRBV9 and TRBJ2-2; 7 nucleotides match TRBD2. The V gene's germline CDR1 is SGDLS and CDR2 YYNGEE. CDR3 length: 15 amino acids. V gave up 3 bases and J gave up 4 bases; unmatched junction bases: 6. CDR3 in amino acids: CASSERGQSTGELFF. The CDR3 DNA reads as TGTGCCAGCAGCGAGCGGGGCCAGTCCACCGGGGAGCTGTTTTTT.

V usage is TRBV18 and J usage is TRBJ2-1; TRBD2 is a possible D gene (5 bases). The V end lost 0 bases, the J end lost 0 bases, and 12 bases lay between the germline ends. There are 17 residues in the CDR3. The germline CDR1 and CDR2 sequences are KGHSH and LQKENI. As DNA, the CDR3 is TGTGCCAGCTCACCACCGGTTGGTGGAGGCTCCTACAATGAGCAGTTCTTC. The encoded protein is CASSPPVGGGSYNEQFF.

This rearrangement joins TRBV12-5 to TRBJ1-1, with a tentative D call TRBD1 (6 bases). Per germline, CDR1 LGHNT and CDR2 FRNRAP. The CDR3 runs to 13 residues. Trimming stripped 7 bases from V and 3 bases from J, with 12 bases between. The CDR3 loop is CASALQGDTEAFF. Here the CDR3 DNA reads TGTGCTAGTGCCCTACAGGGAGACACTGAAGCTTTCTTT.

The CDR3 bases are TGTGCCACCAGTGATACCGGACAGGGCAATCAGCCCCAGCATTTT. Translating gives CATSDTGQGNQPQHF. The gene calls are TRBV24-1 and TRBJ1-5; 7 bases fit TRBD1. Trimming removed 3 bases from V and 2 bases from J; junction bases left unmatched: 3. The CDR3 length is 15 residues. Germline V gene sequence: CDR1 KGHDR, CDR2 SFDVKD.

The genes are TRBV30 and TRBJ2-5; a possible D gene is TRBD2 (6 bases). This CDR3 is 13 amino acids long. V was pared by 3 bases and J by 7 bases, with 15 bases between. Germline assignment: CDR1 GTSNPN and CDR2 SVGIG (reference sequence). CDR3 loop: CAWRGSGARTQYF. DNA for the CDR3: TGTGCCTGGAGGGGGTCGGGAGCTCGGACCCAGTACTTC.

This chain joins TRBV9 and TRBJ2-2; TRBD2 matches at 16 bases. The V gene's germline CDR1 is SGDLS and CDR2 YYNGEE. After removal of 3 bases from V and 0 bases from J, the junction contained 5 bases not matched to a gene. The CDR3 loop spans 19 amino acids. Written as DNA, the CDR3 is TGTGCCAGCAGCGCAAAGGGACTAGCGGGAGGGCCGAACACCGGGGAGCTGTTTTTT. Protein product: CASSAKGLAGGPNTGELFF.

This rearrangement joins TRBV19 to TRBJ1-1; TRBD1 aligns across 7 bases. The CDR3 spans 15 residues. Germline CDR1 and CDR2: LNHDA and SQIVND (reference sequence). The V and J ends lost 5 bases and 3 bases, in that order; junction bases with no gene match: 9. The DNA for the CDR3 is TGTGCCAGTAGTCGTCAGGGGGGCTCGGACACTGAAGCTTTCTTT. It yields the protein CASSRQGGSDTEAFF.

V is TRBV28 and J is TRBJ1-5; 7 bases line up with TRBD1. In germline, CDR1 is MDHEN, CDR2 SYDVKM. The CDR3 has 14 residues. V was clipped by 6 bases and J by 7 bases; unmatched bases: 9. CDR3 coding DNA: TGTGCCAGCAGCCTGACAGGGTTCGCGCAGCCCCAGCATTTT. Translation gives CASSLTGFAQPQHF. Combining the CDR3 with reference TRBV28 and TRBJ1-5 gives the whole variable domain DVKVTQSSRYLVKRTGEKVFLECVQDMDHENMFWYRQDPGLGLRLIYFSYDVKMKEKGDIPEGYSVSREKKERFSLILESASTNQTSMYLCASSLTGFAQPQHFGDGTRLSIL.

The V and J genes are TRBV18 and TRBJ2-2; 7 bases fit TRBD1. The length of the CDR3 is 17 residues. Trimming took 3 bases from V and 6 from J; bases not matched to a gene: 13. Germline V CDR1 and CDR2: KGHSH, LQKENI. The CDR3 sequence is CASSPPNSDRAPGELFF. CDR3 DNA sequence: TGTGCCAGCTCACCGCCGAACTCCGACAGGGCTCCCGGGGAGCTGTTTTTT. The variable domain in full, completed from reference TRBV18 and TRBJ2-2, reads NAGVMQNPRHLVRRRGQEARLRCSPMKGHSHVYWYRQLPEEGLKFMVYLQKENIIDESGMPKERFSAEFPKEGPSILRIQQVVRGDSAAYFCASSPPNSDRAPGELFFGEGSRLTVL.

The gene calls are TRBV12-5 and TRBJ1-5; D not certain. Germline-derived CDR1 and CDR2 are LGHNT and FRNRAP. The V gene lost 2 bases and the J gene lost 3 bases, with 5 bases spanning the gap. The CDR3 is 13 amino acids. The CDR3: CASGLSNNQPQHF. The CDR3 region has the DNA TGTGCTAGTGGTTTGTCCAACAATCAGCCCCAGCATTTT.

The chain has TRBV7-6 and TRBJ1-4; 9 bases fit TRBD1. V trimming: 5 bases; J trimming: 8 bases; junction bases outside the gene matches: 9. The V gene's germline CDR1 is SGHVS and CDR2 FNYEAQ. CDR3 length: 15 amino acids. DNA of the CDR3: TGTGCCAGCAGCCACTCCGGGACAGGGTACGAAAAACTGTTTTTT. Its protein is CASSHSGTGYEKLFF.

This chain links TRBV9 with TRBJ2-2, with D unclear. V was pared by 3 bases and J by 1 base, with 16 bases between. This CDR3 is built from 17 residues. The germline V gene has CDR1 SGDLS and CDR2 YYNGEE. The CDR3 DNA sequence: TGTGCCAGCAGCGGACTCCTGGGTGCGGAGAACACCGGGGAGCTGTTTTTT. Translation: CASSGLLGAENTGELFF.

The rearrangement links TRBV27 to TRBJ1-2, with a possible D match to TRBD1 (6 bases). The CDR3 totals 14 residues. The V gene lost 6 bases and the J gene lost 1 base, with 12 bases spanning the gap. Germline V CDR1 and CDR2: MNHEY, SMNVEV (reference sequence). The DNA for the CDR3 is TGTGCCAGCAGCCAGGACAGTTTTAACTATGGCTACACCTTC. This gives the protein CASSQDSFNYGYTF.

The chain links TRBV5-1 to TRBJ2-3; TRBD2 agrees at 12 bases. This CDR3 has 20 residues. In germline, CDR1 is SGHRS, CDR2 YFSETQ. Germline trimming cut 0 bases from V and 2 bases from J; bases unmatched to any gene: 13. CDR3 in DNA: TGCGCCAGCAGCTTGGGACTCCGGACTAGCGGGATCAGACTCACAGATACGCAGTATTTT. As protein: CASSLGLRTSGIRLTDTQYF.

This chain links TRBV30 with TRBJ1-2; D perhaps matches TRBD1 (5 bases). Germline assignment: CDR1 GTSNPN and CDR2 SVGIG (reference sequence). Trimming stripped 1 base from V and 8 bases from J, with 20 bases between. The CDR3 runs 15 residues. The CDR3 DNA follows: TGTGCCTGGAGTGGTATTGCCAGGGCGATAGAAGGCTACACCTTC. Translating it yields CAWSGIARAIEGYTF.

This clone was observed once. CDR3 region: CASSANPGQGDVEQYF. The CDR3 coding sequence is TGTGCCAGCAGTGCTAACCCCGGACAGGGGGATGTCGAGCAGTACTTC. The J gene is TRBJ2-7, the V gene TRBV6-1, with 10 bases identical to TRBD1. Germline V gives CDR1 MNHNS, CDR2 SASEGT. The CDR3 contains 16 residues. J was trimmed by 6 bases and V by 4 bases; bases with no gene match: 12.

V is TRBV18 and J is TRBJ1-2; 9 bases are a match to TRBD1. The V segment lost 5 bases and the J segment 8 bases; nucleotides outside the gene matches: 3. Germline CDR1 is KGHSH and CDR2 is LQKENI. CDR3 length: 12 residues. CDR3 residues: CASSDRGVGYTF. As DNA, the CDR3 is TGTGCCAGCTCAGACAGGGGGGTCGGCTACACCTTC.

The chain carries TRBV4-1 and TRBJ2-3; 7 bases agree with TRBD2. Trimming removed 0 bases from V and 2 bases from J; junction bases left unmatched: 5. The CDR3 sequence is 16 residues long. Germline V gene sequence: CDR1 MGHRA, CDR2 YSYEKL. CDR3 residues: CASSQDPSGYTDTQYF. CDR3 nucleotide sequence: TGCGCCAGCAGCCAAGATCCTAGCGGATACACAGATACGCAGTATTTT.

The chain employs TRBV25-1 and TRBJ2-1; 12 nucleotides match TRBD2. Germline V CDR1 and CDR2: MGHDK, SYGVNS. This CDR3 has 16 residues. The V and J ends lost 4 bases and 11 bases, in that order; junction bases with no gene match: 12. CDR3 sequence: CASSATSGSHAAKQFF. CDR3 sequence (DNA): TGTGCCAGCAGTGCGACTAGCGGGAGTCATGCGGCCAAGCAGTTCTTC.

The rearrangement uses TRBV5-4 and TRBJ2-7, with 9 bases matching TRBD1. The CDR3 contains 16 residues. The germline gives CDR1 SGHNT, CDR2 YYREEE (reference sequence). V lost 4 bases to trimming and J lost 4 bases; unmatched junction nucleotides: 12. The CDR3 nucleotides are TGTGCCAGCAGCCCAGGACCGGACAGGGGATCGTACGAGCAGTACTTC. Protein sequence: CASSPGPDRGSYEQYF.

The chain is built from TRBV7-3 and TRBJ2-7, with TRBD2 identical over 11 bases. V lost 2 bases, J lost 2 bases, and 14 bases stayed unmatched. The CDR3 runs to 19 residues. Looked up from germline, CDR1 is SGHTA and CDR2 is FQGTGA. In DNA, the CDR3 is TGTGCCAGCAGCTTACGAGGGACTAGCGGAGACGATTCCACCTACGAGCAGTACTTC. Its translation is CASSLRGTSGDDSTYEQYF.

The genes are TRBV6-5 and TRBJ2-3; TRBD1 agrees at 10 bases. Per the germline V gene, CDR1 is MNHEY and CDR2 is SVGAGI. The CDR3 covers 14 residues. The junction had 4 bases not matched to a gene; V was cut back by 7 bases and J by 3 bases. The DNA for the CDR3 is TGTGCCAGCACTCGGGACAGGGGTACAGATACGCAGTATTTT. This sequence encodes CASTRDRGTDTQYF.

The table lists this clone with a few counts. The gene calls are TRBV3-1 (or the pseudogene TRBV3-2) and TRBJ2-6; D unresolved. The ends were cut back, 7 bases at V and 0 bases at J, with 7 bases in the middle. Per the germline V gene, CDR1 is LGHDT and CDR2 is YNNKEL (reference sequence). The CDR3 totals 14 residues. This chain's CDR3 is CASKFSSGANVLTF. The DNA of the CDR3 is TGTGCCAGCAAGTTTAGCTCTGGGGCCAACGTCCTGACTTTC.

The genes are TRBV18 and TRBJ2-7; D perhaps matches TRBD2 (6 bases). The CDR3 covers 14 residues. V was cut by 8 bases and J by 3 bases, with 17 bases left in between. Per germline, CDR1 KGHSH and CDR2 LQKENI. The CDR3 coding sequence is TGTGCCAGCAAGCGAGAAGGCGGGGTCTACGAGCAGTACTTC. As protein: CASKREGGVYEQYF.

CDR3: CSVEGGLAGAPDTQYF. The CDR3 DNA sequence: TGCAGCGTTGAGGGGGGACTAGCGGGAGCCCCAGATACGCAGTATTTT. The chain uses TRBV29-1 and TRBJ2-3, with 14 bases matching TRBD2. The CDR3 extends over 16 amino acids. The V gene end was trimmed by 3 bases and the J gene end by 4 bases; junction bases not matched to a gene: 6. In germline, CDR1 is SQVTM, CDR2 ANQGSEA.

The V and J genes are TRBV7-3 and TRBJ2-3; 9 bases line up with TRBD2. V trimming: 3 bases; J trimming: 2 bases; junction bases outside the gene matches: 3. This CDR3 has 15 amino acids. CDR1 is SGHTA and CDR2 is FQGTGA in the germline V gene. CDR3 DNA: TGTGCCAGCAGCTTCGCTAGCGGGGACACAGATACGCAGTATTTT. This gives the protein CASSFASGDTDTQYF.

This rearrangement joins TRBV5-1 to TRBJ2-2; D is perhaps TRBD2 (6 bases). Germline values: CDR1 SGHRS, CDR2 YFSETQ. With 3 bases removed from V and 7 bases from J, the gap between germline ends came to 16 bases. The length of the CDR3 is 15 residues. CDR3 bases: TGCGCCAGCAGCTCTGACCCCGGGGGTATCGGGGAGCTGTTTTTT. Amino acids: CASSSDPGGIGELFF. Combining the CDR3 with reference TRBV5-1 and TRBJ2-2 gives the whole variable domain KAGVTQTPRYLIKTRGQQVTLSCSPISGHRSVSWYQQTPGQGLQFLFEYFSETQRNKGNFPGRFSGRQFSNSRSEMNVSTLELGDSALYLCASSSDPGGIGELFFGEGSRLTVL.

The V and J genes are TRBV7-6 and TRBJ2-3; D gene ambiguous. The V end lost 6 bases, the J end lost 1 base, and 23 bases lay between the germline ends. This CDR3 is 18 amino acids long. Germline V gene lookup returns CDR1 SGHVS and CDR2 FNYEAQ. Here the CDR3 DNA reads TGTGCCAGCAGTCCTTCCCAACTACCTAGTGGAGGCACAGATACGCAGTATTTT. It specifies CASSPSQLPSGGTDTQYF. Full variable domain (outside the CDR3, taken from reference TRBV7-6 and TRBJ2-3): GAGVSQSPRYKVTKRGQDVALRCDPISGHVSLYWYRQALGQGPEFLTYFNYEAQQDKSGLPNDRFSAERPEGSISTLTIQRTEQRDSAMYRCASSPSQLPSGGTDTQYFGPGTRLTVL.